This is a list of T cell receptor beta chains from one sample in a study of T cell responses to AZD1222 COVID-19 vaccine. TCRdb's copy holds only in-frame clones and misses some; the assay was immunoSEQ multiplex PCR. The sample consists of fewer than 90,000 clones, roughly 86% of them appearing once. The sequenced sample was peripheral blood, obtained 28 days after the second AZD1222 dose. The source of these receptors is an adult who received the AZD1222 COVID-19 vaccine. CDR3s include the opening cysteine and the closing phenylalanine or tryptophan. The D gene is left open where the match is weak. Part of the rows lack a size; the others show once, few, many or a class for expanded clones.

-,TRBV4-1,-,TRBJ1-2,TGCGCCAGCAGCCAAGATGGACAAACCTATGGCTACACCTTC,CASSQDGQTYGYTF
-,TRBV5-1,-,TRBJ2-2,TGCGCCAGCAGCTTGCTTGGCCGATTCACCGGGGAGCTGTTTTTT,CASSLLGRFTGELFF
TRBD2,TRBV20-1,-,TRBJ2-7,TGCAGTGCTAGTCTGGCGAGCGGGAAGGTTGGTTCCTACGAGCAGTACTTC,CSASLASGKVGSYEQYF
TRBD2,TRBV10-2,few,TRBJ2-5,TGCGCCAGCTGGGGACTAGCGGGAGGTGGGGAGACCCAGTACTTC,CASWGLAGGGETQYF
-,TRBV3-1/TRBV3-2,-,TRBJ2-3,TGTGCCAGCACCGACGGACTACGCGCAGATACGCAGTATTTT,CASTDGLRADTQYF
TRBD2,TRBV7-9,-,TRBJ2-1,TGTGCCAGCAGCTTAGAACTAGCGGGAGAAGTTGAGCAGTTCTTC,CASSLELAGEVEQFF
TRBD1,TRBV18,-,TRBJ1-2,TGTGCCAGCTCACCGGGGACAGGGAGAGACTATGGCTACACCTTC,CASSPGTGRDYGYTF
TRBD1,TRBV27,medium-sized,TRBJ1-1,TGTGCCAGCAGTGGACAGGGTATGAACACTGAAGCTTTCTTT,CASSGQGMNTEAFF
TRBD2,TRBV30,-,TRBJ2-1,TGTGCCTGGAGCACAGGGGGACTAGCGGGAGCCTACAATGAGCAGTTCTTC,CAWSTGGLAGAYNEQFF
-,TRBV11-2,-,TRBJ1-1,TGTGCCAGCAGCTCAAGACAGTTAGAAGCTTTCTTT,CASSSRQLEAFF
-,TRBV19,-,TRBJ1-5,TGTGCCAGTAGTACAGGGATTAGTGGTCAGCCCCAGCATTTT,CASSTGISGQPQHF
-,TRBV5-6,-,TRBJ2-1,TGTGCCAGCGCCCCTAGCGTTCTTCGGGATGAGCAGTTCTTC,CASAPSVLRDEQFF
TRBD2,TRBV11-2,-,TRBJ2-1,TGTGCCAGCAGCGGCCTGCGGCTAGCGGGAGCGGAGTACAATGAGCAGTTCTTC,CASSGLRLAGAEYNEQFF
TRBD1,TRBV7-6,-,TRBJ2-7,TGTGCCAGCAGCATGGGACAGGGTATATACTACGAGCAGTACTTC,CASSMGQGIYYEQYF
-,TRBV9,-,TRBJ2-7,TGTGCCAGCAGCGTATCCCCGGGTGGCTCCTACGAGCAGTACTTC,CASSVSPGGSYEQYF
-,TRBV24-1,-,TRBJ2-1,TGTGCCACCAGTGATAATAGAGCGGCCGCTCTCAATGAGCAGTTCTTC,CATSDNRAAALNEQFF
TRBD1,TRBV5-1,-,TRBJ1-2,TGCGCCAGCAGCTTGGAGGGACAGTTCTCGGATGGCTACACCTTC,CASSLEGQFSDGYTF
-,TRBV12-5,-,TRBJ1-6,TGTGCCAACCCTAGGGGGGCCGGTATGGGACATTCACCCCTCCACTTT,CANPRGAGMGHSPLHF
-,TRBV12-3/TRBV12-4,-,TRBJ2-3,TGTGCCAGCTGGGTAACGGCCTTGGATACGCAGTATTTT,CASWVTALDTQYF
TRBD1,TRBV5-6,-,TRBJ1-2,TGTGCCAGCAGCTTGGTGGGACAGGGGTCGGGATACACCTTC,CASSLVGQGSGYTF
-,TRBV28,-,TRBJ2-1,TGTGCCAGCAGTTTGCTACAGGCCCAAGGTGAGCAGTTCTTC,CASSLLQAQGEQFF
-,TRBV6-5,-,TRBJ1-5,TGTGCGGCGCGGGAGGGCAATCAGCCCCAGCATTTT,CAAREGNQPQHF
-,TRBV7-2,-,TRBJ2-3,TGTGCCAGCAGCTCTCAGGGGAGGACCCGCACAGATACGCAGTATTTT,CASSSQGRTRTDTQYF
-,TRBV6-4,-,TRBJ2-3,TGTGCCAGCAGTGAATCGGGGATTACAGATACGCAGTATTTT,CASSESGITDTQYF
TRBD1,TRBV7-2,-,TRBJ1-2,TGTGCCAGCAGCTATTACCAGGGGGGCTCCGACTATGGCTACACCTTC,CASSYYQGGSDYGYTF
-,TRBV6-2/TRBV6-3,-,TRBJ2-5,TGTGCCAGCAGTTACGAGGGAAATGCAGTTGGAGAGACCCAGTACTTC,CASSYEGNAVGETQYF
-,TRBV3-1/TRBV3-2,-,TRBJ1-6,TGTGCCAGCAGCCAACTCTCGGGAATGCGTTCACCCCTCCACTTT,CASSQLSGMRSPLHF
TRBD2,TRBV27,-,TRBJ2-1,TGTGCCAGCAGTTATCGGACTAGCGGAGACAATGAGCAGTTCTTC,CASSYRTSGDNEQFF
TRBD1,TRBV5-5,-,TRBJ1-3,TGTGCCAGCAGCTTGGAGGCAGGGGGAGTAGGAAACACCATATATTTT,CASSLEAGGVGNTIYF
TRBD2,TRBV7-8,-,TRBJ2-7,TGTGCCAGCAGCCCGACTAGCGGGTGGAGCTCCTACGAGCAGTACTTC,CASSPTSGWSSYEQYF
TRBD1,TRBV5-1,-,TRBJ1-1,TGCGCCAGCAGCTTGGCGACAGGGGTTGGGACTGAAGCTTTCTTT,CASSLATGVGTEAFF
TRBD1,TRBV11-2,-,TRBJ2-1,TGTGCCAGCAGCTCCTCCGGGACAGGTAACAATGAGCAGTTCTTC,CASSSSGTGNNEQFF
TRBD1,TRBV6-6,-,TRBJ1-6,TGTGCCAGCACCCTAAGTGACAGGGGTAATTCACCCCTCCACTTT,CASTLSDRGNSPLHF
TRBD2,TRBV4-2,-,TRBJ2-7,TGTGCCAGCAGCCCAGCGGGGGGGATGGCGGGAGTAACGTACGAGCAGTACTTC,CASSPAGGMAGVTYEQYF
TRBD2,TRBV7-2,-,TRBJ2-1,TGTGCCAGCAGCTTAGTAGCGGGAGTGAACAATGAGCAGTTCTTC,CASSLVAGVNNEQFF